This T cell receptor (beta chain) is drawn from a study of T-cell reconstitution after alpha-beta-depleted transplantation in children. Overall study results and limits: There were reportedly several hundred expanded graft clones from which alpha-beta T cells came about two months after transplant.

Unique molecular identifiers were incorporated during preparation of the TCRbeta library. TCRdb redid the calling of the PCR reads with MiXCR, one entry per CDR3 protein. The table has approximately 500,000 distinct CDR3 sequences, roughly 27% seen once. V was clipped by 4 bases and J by 8 bases; unmatched bases: 4. The CDR3 sequence is 15 residues long. CDR1 and CDR2 from the germline V gene are SGHRS and YFSETQ. This clonotype was seen more than once but under ten times. Its specificity is not known. V and J are TRBV5-1 and TRBJ2-1, with 15 bases fitting TRBD2. Sequencing used PBMCs, obtained before TCRalphabeta/CD19-depleted stem cell transplant. The sequence derives from a boy under two years old with Wiskott-Aldrich syndrome, due to receive a stem cell transplant. DNA for the CDR3: TGCGCCAGCAGCCACGGACTAGCGGGGGGGGATGAGCAGTTCTTC. It is translated as CASSHGLAGGDEQFF.